A selection of T cell receptor beta chains follows, all from one sample in a study of vaccination and CD4 T cells after COVID-19. TCRdb analysed the PCR reads with MiXCR anew, one entry per CDR3 protein. The table shows around 2,900 distinct CDR3 sequences, with around 82% occurring only once. Their antigens remain unidentified. The sequencing sample was made of CD4+ T cells from blood, cultured in vitro. Source of these receptors: a human donor who had recovered from COVID-19. Both conserved end residues are part of each CDR3. The order of the fields is J gene, V gene, clone size, D gene, CDR3 protein, CDR3 DNA. D genes are given only for firm matches. A clone size is listed for some rows: how often the clone was seen (once, few, many), or a class if it is expanded.

j_gene: TRBJ2-7; v_gene: TRBV6-2/TRBV6-3; abundance: once; d_gene: NA; CDR3aa: CASKEAVFYEQYF; CDR3nt: TGTGCCAGCAAGGAGGCAGTTTTCTACGAGCAGTACTTC
j_gene: TRBJ1-2; v_gene: TRBV5-6; abundance: NA; d_gene: TRBD1; CDR3aa: CASSLAGTGDYGYTF; CDR3nt: TGTGCCAGCAGCTTAGCGGGGACAGGGGACTATGGCTACACCTTC
j_gene: TRBJ1-2; v_gene: TRBV6-1; abundance: once; d_gene: NA; CDR3aa: CASSERAEQGYGYTF; CDR3nt: TGTGCCAGCAGTGAGCGGGCCGAGCAGGGCTATGGCTACACCTTC
j_gene: TRBJ1-2; v_gene: TRBV7-2; abundance: once; d_gene: NA; CDR3aa: CASSLGLWDGYTF; CDR3nt: TGTGCCAGCAGCTTAGGGCTCTGGGACGGCTACACCTTC
j_gene: TRBJ1-1; v_gene: TRBV30; abundance: NA; d_gene: NA; CDR3aa: CAWNRDTEAFF; CDR3nt: TGTGCCTGGAACAGAGACACTGAAGCTTTCTTT
j_gene: TRBJ1-5; v_gene: TRBV5-8; abundance: NA; d_gene: NA; CDR3aa: CASSLAWSNQPQHF; CDR3nt: TGTGCCAGCAGCTTGGCGTGGAGCAATCAGCCCCAGCATTTT
j_gene: TRBJ1-1; v_gene: TRBV2; abundance: NA; d_gene: TRBD1; CDR3aa: CASTAELGQLNTEAFF; CDR3nt: TGTGCCAGCACTGCTGAATTGGGACAGCTGAACACTGAAGCTTTCTTT
j_gene: TRBJ2-3; v_gene: TRBV20-1; abundance: NA; d_gene: NA; CDR3aa: CSALGDLGTDTQYF; CDR3nt: TGCAGTGCCCTCGGTGACCTTGGCACAGATACGCAGTATTTT
j_gene: TRBJ2-3; v_gene: TRBV7-2; abundance: NA; d_gene: TRBD2; CDR3aa: CASSSPGGRTDTQYF; CDR3nt: TGTGCCAGCAGCTCCCCGGGGGGACGCACAGATACGCAGTATTTT
j_gene: TRBJ2-2; v_gene: TRBV19; abundance: NA; d_gene: NA; CDR3aa: CASSPSFNRGNTGELFF; CDR3nt: TGTGCCAGTAGTCCCTCCTTTAATAGGGGCAACACCGGGGAGCTGTTTTTT
j_gene: TRBJ1-5; v_gene: TRBV20-1; abundance: NA; d_gene: NA; CDR3aa: CSARGRAEQHF; CDR3nt: TGCAGTGCTAGAGGCCGGGCCGAGCAGCATTTT
j_gene: TRBJ1-2; v_gene: TRBV7-2; abundance: NA; d_gene: NA; CDR3aa: CASSLEGSANYGYTF; CDR3nt: TGTGCCAGCAGCTTAGAAGGCAGCGCTAACTATGGCTACACCTTC
j_gene: TRBJ1-2; v_gene: TRBV7-2; abundance: NA; d_gene: NA; CDR3aa: CASSSGARLRNYGYTF; CDR3nt: TGTGCCAGCAGCTCCGGGGCACGCCTACGAAACTATGGCTACACCTTC
j_gene: TRBJ1-2; v_gene: TRBV7-3; abundance: NA; d_gene: NA; CDR3aa: CASSGGGAGTGSGYTF; CDR3nt: TGTGCCAGCAGCGGAGGAGGGGCCGGAACGGGCTCTGGCTACACCTTC
j_gene: TRBJ1-6; v_gene: TRBV6-1; abundance: NA; d_gene: TRBD1; CDR3aa: CASSELRDRVFLGSYNSPLHF; CDR3nt: TGTGCCAGCAGTGAGCTCCGGGACAGGGTGTTTTTGGGCTCCTATAATTCACCCCTCCACTTT
j_gene: TRBJ1-5; v_gene: TRBV12-3/TRBV12-4; abundance: NA; d_gene: NA; CDR3aa: CASSLGGPQHF; CDR3nt: TGTGCCAGCAGTTTAGGGGGCCCCCAGCATTTT
j_gene: TRBJ2-2; v_gene: TRBV6-1; abundance: NA; d_gene: NA; CDR3aa: CASTEGLYTGELFF; CDR3nt: TGTGCCAGCACCGAGGGGCTTTACACCGGGGAGCTGTTTTTT
j_gene: TRBJ1-4; v_gene: TRBV7-9; abundance: NA; d_gene: TRBD1; CDR3aa: CASSSTGGFEKLFF; CDR3nt: TGTGCCAGCAGCTCGACAGGGGGCTTTGAAAAACTGTTTTTT
j_gene: TRBJ1-6; v_gene: TRBV7-2; abundance: NA; d_gene: NA; CDR3aa: CASSPLSGVGVNSPLHF; CDR3nt: TGTGCCAGCAGCCCATTGTCGGGGGTCGGGGTCAATTCACCCCTCCACTTT
j_gene: TRBJ1-1; v_gene: TRBV20-1; abundance: large; d_gene: NA; CDR3aa: CSARGGRGNTEAFF; CDR3nt: TGCAGTGCTAGGGGCGGGAGGGGTAACACTGAAGCTTTCTTT
j_gene: TRBJ2-5; v_gene: TRBV18; abundance: NA; d_gene: TRBD1; CDR3aa: CASSPGQGFETQYF; CDR3nt: TGTGCCAGCTCACCGGGACAGGGGTTTGAGACCCAGTACTTC
j_gene: TRBJ2-1; v_gene: TRBV20-1; abundance: NA; d_gene: NA; CDR3aa: CSAVLGAGSSYNEQFF; CDR3nt: TGCAGTGCTGTCCTTGGGGCAGGGAGCTCCTACAATGAGCAGTTCTTC
j_gene: TRBJ1-2; v_gene: TRBV24-1; abundance: NA; d_gene: NA; CDR3aa: CATSGGAGYTF; CDR3nt: TGTGCCACCAGTGGGGGCGCCGGCTACACCTTC
j_gene: TRBJ1-2; v_gene: TRBV27; abundance: once; d_gene: TRBD1; CDR3aa: CASSPWGVGTGYGYTF; CDR3nt: TGTGCCAGCAGTCCCTGGGGTGTCGGGACAGGGTATGGCTACACCTTC
j_gene: TRBJ2-3; v_gene: TRBV19; abundance: few; d_gene: TRBD2; CDR3aa: CASISSGGAETQYF; CDR3nt: TGTGCCAGTATTTCCAGCGGGGGGGCCGAAACGCAGTATTTT
j_gene: TRBJ1-2; v_gene: TRBV19; abundance: NA; d_gene: NA; CDR3aa: CASSIQTANYGYTF; CDR3nt: TGTGCCAGTAGTATACAGACGGCCAACTATGGCTACACCTTC
j_gene: TRBJ2-3; v_gene: TRBV5-1; abundance: once; d_gene: NA; CDR3aa: CASSSGGTSTDTQYF; CDR3nt: TGCGCCAGCAGCTCCGGGGGAACTAGCACAGATACGCAGTATTTT